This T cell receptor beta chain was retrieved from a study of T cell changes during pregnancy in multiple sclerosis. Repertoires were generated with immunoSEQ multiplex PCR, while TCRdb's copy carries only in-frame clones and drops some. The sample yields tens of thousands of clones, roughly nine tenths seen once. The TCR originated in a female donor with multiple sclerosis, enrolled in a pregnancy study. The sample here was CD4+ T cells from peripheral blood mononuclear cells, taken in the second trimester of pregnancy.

Written as DNA, the CDR3 is TGTGCCAGCAGCCAGGAGACCACCGGGGAGCTGTTTTTT. It codes for CASSQETTGELFF. The chain uses TRBV4-2 and TRBJ2-2; D gene ambiguous. The CDR3 spans 13 residues. V gave up 3 bases and J gave up 4 bases, with 6 bases separating them. Germline V gene data show CDR1 as LGHNA and CDR2 as YNFKEQ.